One and the same sample provided the 26 T cell receptor beta chains below, sequenced in a study of beta chain features in type 1 diabetes. Investigators reverse transcribed all isolated RNA, so they sequenced expressed TCRB transcripts. Clones were read by immunoSEQ multiplex PCR, and TCRdb kept only the in-frame ones, dropping some. The sample has 810,000 or so clones, roughly a sixth seen once. The sequenced material came from naive CD4+ T cells from blood. The receptor source for this set is a woman younger than 30 in good health.

The chain is built from TRBV4-2 and TRBJ2-1, with 15 bases matching TRBD2. The ends lost 1 base at V and 7 bases at J; junction bases unmatched: 8. Germline values: CDR1 LGHNA, CDR2 YNFKEQ. CDR3 length: 18 residues. In DNA form, the CDR3 reads TGTGCCAGCAGCCAAGTTTTGCGGGGACTAGCGGGAGGAAATGAGCAGTTCTTC. Protein sequence: CASSQVLRGLAGGNEQFF.

This chain connects TRBV5-6 to TRBJ2-7; D is uncertain. Trimming left V 1 base short and J 2 bases short, with 7 bases between. The CDR3 consists of 13 residues. The germline V gene encodes CDR1 SGHDT and CDR2 YYEEEE. The chain's CDR3 is CASSLIWAYEQYF. In DNA, the CDR3 is TGTGCCAGCAGCTTGATCTGGGCCTACGAGCAGTACTTC. Full variable domain (remainder filled in from reference TRBV5-6 and TRBJ2-7): DAGVTQSPTHLIKTRGQQVTLRCSPKSGHDTVSWYQQALGQGPQFIFQYYEEEERQRGNFPDRFSGHQFPNYSSELNVNALLLGDSALYLCASSLIWAYEQYFGPGTRLTVT.

CDR3 DNA: TGTGCCAGCAGTTTGATCGGGAGGCTAGCCCGAAGGGGCGAGCAGTACTTC. Translated: CASSLIGRLARRGEQYF. The chain recombines TRBV28 with TRBJ2-7; 7 nucleotides align to TRBD2. This CDR3 has 17 amino acids. V lost 3 bases and J lost 6; bases outside the gene matches: 17. The germline V gene encodes CDR1 MDHEN and CDR2 SYDVKM.

V and J are TRBV7-2 and TRBJ2-7; D is uncertain. Germline V lookup: CDR1 SGHTA, CDR2 FQGNSA. Trimming pared 1 base from V and 3 bases from J, leaving 13 bases between. The CDR3 contains 15 residues. This CDR3 reads CASSLDYRPNYEQYF. The CDR3 DNA sequence: TGTGCCAGCAGCTTAGACTACCGACCTAACTACGAGCAGTACTTC.

This clone showed up just a few times. The chain combines TRBV11-3 with TRBJ2-3; no clear D gene. Per the germline V gene, CDR1 is SGHNT and CDR2 is YENEEA. The CDR3 has 13 amino acids. V lost 4 bases and J lost 5, with 10 bases in between. The CDR3 spells CASSYRRGDTQYF. CDR3 DNA: TGTGCCAGCAGCTATCGCCGCGGAGATACGCAGTATTTT.

With respect to this clone: At one boundary the junction diverges from the germline segment, which might be a read error. This rearrangement joins TRBV6-5 to TRBJ1-2; 10 nucleotides match TRBD1. The CDR3 spans 11 residues. Germline values: CDR1 MNHEY, CDR2 SVGAGI. CDR3 amino acids: CASSKGQGSFF. CDR3 DNA: TGTGCCAGCAGTAAGGGACAGGGGAGTTTCTTC.

This clone came up a few times. V and J are TRBV7-9 and TRBJ2-5; perhaps TRBD1 as D (6 bases). Germline loops: CDR1 SEHNR, CDR2 FQNEAQ (reference sequence). V was shortened by 7 bases and J by 2 bases, with 14 bases between the two germline ends. This CDR3 is built from 14 residues. The CDR3 DNA follows: TGTGCCAGCAACTGGGACACCGCTCAAGAGACCCAGTACTTC. Residues: CASNWDTAQETQYF.

This clone has more than one count but fewer than ten. The rearrangement uses TRBV6-6 and TRBJ1-1, with D possibly matching TRBD1 (5 bases). The V gene's germline CDR1 is MNHNY and CDR2 SVGAGI (reference sequence). This CDR3 region has 16 residues. Between the trimmed V and J ends, which lost 0 bases and 0 bases, there was a span of 11 bases. The CDR3 sequence: CASSYSMRQMNTEAFF. The CDR3 coding sequence is TGTGCCAGCAGTTACTCGATGAGACAGATGAACACTGAAGCTTTCTTT.

This clone has more than one count but fewer than ten. The chain carries TRBV7-2 and TRBJ2-3; D is possibly TRBD2 (7 bases). This CDR3 is 15 amino acids long. Between the trimmed V and J ends, which lost 6 bases and 4 bases, there was a span of 17 bases. CDR1 and CDR2 from the germline V gene are SGHTA and FQGNSA. This CDR3 is CASRQDGGTSDTQYF. The CDR3 DNA sequence: TGTGCCAGCAGACAAGACGGGGGGACATCAGATACGCAGTATTTT.

This clone has only a few counts. The chain links TRBV7-9 to TRBJ2-1, with D uncertain. This CDR3 has 14 amino acids. Germline CDR1 is SEHNR and CDR2 is FQNEAQ (reference sequence). Trimming removed 5 bases at V and 4 bases at J, with 12 bases between. CDR3 sequence (DNA): TGTGCCAGCAGCAGCAGCGTCAGATACAATGAGCAGTTCTTC. Amino acid sequence: CASSSSVRYNEQFF.

This clone has just a few counts. The rearrangement joins TRBV6-6 to TRBJ1-5; 7 nucleotides align to TRBD1. Trimming took 6 bases from V and 1 from J; bases not matched to a gene: 0. Germline V gene sequence: CDR1 MNHNY, CDR2 SVGAGI (reference sequence). This CDR3 is 13 amino acids long. CDR3 coding DNA: TGTGCCAGCAGGGACAGGAGCAATCAGCCCCAGCATTTT. Protein: CASRDRSNQPQHF.

The V call is TRBV5-1, the J call TRBJ2-2, with TRBD1 as a possible D gene (5 bases). CDR1 is SGHRS, CDR2 YFSETQ, per germline. This CDR3 region has 17 residues. V was cut by 0 bases and J by 0 bases, with 12 bases left in between. The CDR3 DNA is TGCGCCAGCAGCTTGGCCTACCTGGGGCCGAACACCGGGGAGCTGTTTTTT. Amino acid sequence: CASSLAYLGPNTGELFF. The full variable domain, completed using reference TRBV5-1 and TRBJ2-2, is KAGVTQTPRYLIKTRGQQVTLSCSPISGHRSVSWYQQTPGQGLQFLFEYFSETQRNKGNFPGRFSGRQFSNSRSEMNVSTLELGDSALYLCASSLAYLGPNTGELFFGEGSRLTVL.

This clone has a handful of counts. The chain couples TRBV7-2 to TRBJ1-4; the D gene is possibly TRBD1 (5 bases). The CDR3 has 14 amino acids. Germline-derived CDR1 and CDR2 are SGHTA and FQGNSA. The V and J ends lost 1 base and 8 bases respectively, with 11 bases between them. CDR3 region: CASSLGRASEKLFF. CDR3 nucleotides: TGTGCCAGCAGCTTAGGCAGGGCGTCAGAAAAACTGTTTTTT.

The chain couples TRBV7-8 to TRBJ2-7; tentatively, D is TRBD1 (6 bases). Germline CDR1 SGHVS, CDR2 FQNEAQ. CDR3 length: 19 residues. Trimming pared 5 bases from V and 0 bases from J, leaving 26 bases between. Here the CDR3 reads CASSPLLWGKGGISYEQYF. The CDR3 DNA reads as TGTGCCAGCAGCCCTCTTTTGTGGGGGAAAGGGGGAATCTCCTACGAGCAGTACTTC.

In its sample, this clone was seen a few times. The J gene is TRBJ1-5, the V gene TRBV18; D unresolved. CDR1 and CDR2 (germline): KGHSH, LQKENI. V was clipped by 2 bases and J by 6 bases, with 14 bases between them. CDR3 length: 15 residues. CDR3 in DNA: TGTGCCAGCTCACCAGGAGAAGGGAGGCCTCAGCCCCAGCATTTT. Its translation: CASSPGEGRPQPQHF.

This clone was detected a few times. The CDR3 nucleotides are TGTGCCAGCAGCTTACCGCGTCTAGCGGAGACCCAGTACTTC. This translates into CASSLPRLAETQYF. The chain joins TRBV7-2 to TRBJ2-5; TRBD2 might be the D (6 bases). Germline assignment: CDR1 SGHTA and CDR2 FQGNSA. V gave up 2 bases and J gave up 5 bases, with 12 bases separating them. The CDR3 spans 14 residues.

This clone was observed a few times. The chain carries TRBV7-6 and TRBJ2-1, with TRBD2 matching over 13 bases. The germline V gene has CDR1 SGHVS and CDR2 FNYEAQ. This CDR3 region has 14 residues. V dropped 5 bases and J dropped 8; count of bases not matched to a gene: 3. For the CDR3, the DNA is TGTGCCAGCAGCCAAGGACTAGCGGGAGATGAGCAGTTCTTC. This translates into CASSQGLAGDEQFF.

The rearrangement uses TRBV7-3 and TRBJ2-6; a possible D gene is TRBD1 (6 bases). Germline CDR1 SGHTA, CDR2 FQGTGA. V dropped 4 bases and J dropped 4 bases, with 11 bases sitting between them. The CDR3 spans 15 residues. The CDR3 is CASSSSGTGANVLTF. DNA for the CDR3: TGTGCCAGCAGCTCGTCCGGGACAGGGGCCAACGTCCTGACTTTC. The full variable domain, in which reference TRBV7-3 and TRBJ2-6 provide the parts outside the CDR3, is GAGVSQTPSNKVTEKGKYVELRCDPISGHTALYWYRQSLGQGPEFLIYFQGTGAADDSGLPNDRFFAVRPEGSVSTLKIQRTERGDSAVYLCASSSSGTGANVLTFGAGSRLTVL.

This clone appeared a few times. The sample contains more than one DNA sequence encoding this CDR3. This chain uses TRBV4-2 with TRBJ2-7, with D maybe TRBD1 (6 bases). Germline V gene data show CDR1 as LGHNA and CDR2 as YNFKEQ. Trimming removed 1 base from V and 7 bases from J, with 11 bases in between. This CDR3 contains 13 residues. CDR3 in DNA: TGTGCCAGCAGCCAAGTCGACAGGCCAGAGCAGTACTTC. This sequence encodes CASSQVDRPEQYF.

In its sample, this clone was seen a few times. This chain connects TRBV19 to TRBJ1-1, with 9 bases aligning to TRBD1. This CDR3 contains 12 residues. The germline gives CDR1 LNHDA, CDR2 SQIVND (reference sequence). V dropped 7 bases and J dropped 8; count of bases not matched to a gene: 5. CDR3 DNA: TGTGCCAGTATCGCCGACAGGGGGGAAGCTTTCTTT. It specifies CASIADRGEAFF.

This clone was seen a few times. The chain joins TRBV6-1 to TRBJ1-2; perhaps TRBD1 as D (5 bases). V shed 1 base and J shed 13 bases, with 22 bases lying between them. This CDR3 has 15 amino acids. Germline CDR1 MNHNS, CDR2 SASEGT. This chain's CDR3 is CASSEVAGRLGGCTF. In nucleotides, the CDR3 is TGTGCCAGCAGTGAAGTCGCAGGGCGATTGGGTGGTTGCACCTTC.

The rearrangement uses TRBV4-2 and TRBJ1-1, with a possible D match to TRBD1 (6 bases). CDR1 LGHNA and CDR2 YNFKEQ come from the germline V gene. V was pared by 3 bases and J by 7 bases, with 12 bases between. This CDR3 contains 13 residues. The CDR3 sequence is CASSQGGLVEAFF. The CDR3 bases are TGTGCCAGCAGCCAGGGGGGCTTGGTTGAAGCTTTCTTT.

The V gene is TRBV25-1, the J gene TRBJ2-5; D not resolved. V shed 5 bases and J shed 0 bases, with 7 bases lying between them. There are 13 residues in the CDR3. The V gene's germline CDR1 is MGHDK and CDR2 SYGVNS. DNA of the CDR3: TGTGCCAGCAGTAGTACGGACCAAGAGACCCAGTACTTC. Translating gives CASSSTDQETQYF.

The chain has TRBV28 and TRBJ2-1; TRBD2 agrees at 8 bases. The CDR3 totals 16 residues. V shed 5 bases and J 0 bases; nucleotides not matched to a gene: 6. CDR1 and CDR2 (germline): MDHEN, SYDVKM. CDR3: CASSPGGGSSYNEQFF. CDR3 DNA sequence: TGTGCCAGCAGTCCCGGCGGGGGGAGCTCCTACAATGAGCAGTTCTTC. Together with reference TRBV28 and TRBJ2-1, the CDR3 gives the full variable domain: DVKVTQSSRYLVKRTGEKVFLECVQDMDHENMFWYRQDPGLGLRLIYFSYDVKMKEKGDIPEGYSVSREKKERFSLILESASTNQTSMYLCASSPGGGSSYNEQFFGPGTRLTVL.

Only a few counts were recorded for this clone. The chain recombines TRBV2 with TRBJ2-3; a weak D match, TRBD1 (5 bases). CDR1 SNHLY and CDR2 FYNNEI come from the germline V gene. This CDR3 has 15 residues. V gave up 7 bases and J gave up 4 bases, with 18 bases separating them. CDR3 DNA sequence: TGTGCCAGCACGGGCACAGGCTTTCGGTCAGATACGCAGTATTTT. Its translation: CASTGTGFRSDTQYF. Filled out from reference TRBV2 and TRBJ2-3, the complete variable domain reads EPEVTQTPSHQVTQMGQEVILRCVPISNHLYFYWYRQILGQKVEFLVSFYNNEISEKSEIFDDQFSVERPDGSNFTLKIRSTKLEDSAMYFCASTGTGFRSDTQYFGPGTRLTVL.

The rearrangement links TRBV5-1 to TRBJ2-2, with 7 bases aligning to TRBD1. The germline gives CDR1 SGHRS, CDR2 YFSETQ. J lost 3 bases, V lost 2 bases, and 10 bases had no gene match. The length of the CDR3 is 17 residues. The CDR3 nucleotides read TGCGCCAGCAGCTTACCCAGACAGGGTCTACACACCGGGGAGCTGTTTTTT. It translates to CASSLPRQGLHTGELFF.